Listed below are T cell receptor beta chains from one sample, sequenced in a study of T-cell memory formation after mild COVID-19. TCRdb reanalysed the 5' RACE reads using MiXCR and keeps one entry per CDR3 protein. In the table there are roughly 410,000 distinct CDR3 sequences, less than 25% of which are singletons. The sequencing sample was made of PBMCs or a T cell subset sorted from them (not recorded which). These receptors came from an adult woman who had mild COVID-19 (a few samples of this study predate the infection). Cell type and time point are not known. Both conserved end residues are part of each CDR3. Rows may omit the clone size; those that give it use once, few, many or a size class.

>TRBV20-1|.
CSARQQGYEQYF
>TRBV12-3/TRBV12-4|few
CASIGGTATSTDTQYF
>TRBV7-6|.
CASSLARLGQGPEKLFF
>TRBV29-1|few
CSVAMGQGATEAFF
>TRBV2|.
CASSEASGYNEQFF
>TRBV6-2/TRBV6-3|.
CASSSRRDTQYF
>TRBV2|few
CASSGHSVNEQFF
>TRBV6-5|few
CASSRGAGYEQYF
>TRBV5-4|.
CASSLPSGFTEAFF
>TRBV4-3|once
CASSQRRQGLRGYTF
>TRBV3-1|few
CASSQARVSGELFF
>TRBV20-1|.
CSARPEPRAHGYTF
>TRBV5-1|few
CASSFETGDEQFF
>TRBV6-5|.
CASSSLASGYTF
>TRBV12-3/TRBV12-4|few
CASSLTGRGDTQYF
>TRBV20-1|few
CSASFNRPQYF
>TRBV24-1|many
CATSDSGHGYTF
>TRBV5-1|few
CASSPRSGAGANVLTF
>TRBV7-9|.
CASSWGPNSGAGELFF
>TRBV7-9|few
CASTLTTGDTEAFF
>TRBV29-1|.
CSVRYSNYGYTF
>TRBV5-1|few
CASSLEGQGVYEQYF
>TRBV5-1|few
CASSSLAVETQYF
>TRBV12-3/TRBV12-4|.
CASRPSGGASYEQYF
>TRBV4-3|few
CASSQEISRAGELFF
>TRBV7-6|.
CASNDESYNEQFF
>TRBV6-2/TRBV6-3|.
CASSYGAHYTGELFF
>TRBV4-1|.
CASSQVGVVETHYF
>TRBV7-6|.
CATPSGREYEQYF
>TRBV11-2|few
CASTPRRGALADTQYF
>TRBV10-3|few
CAISAQAGGETQYF
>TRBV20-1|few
CSALAGQETQYF
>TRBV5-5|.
CASSSMTGSSYEQYF
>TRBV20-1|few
CSALTPTKRYEQYF
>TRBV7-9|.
CASSLQTGPNYGYTF
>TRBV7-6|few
CASSARVTGGGGETQYF
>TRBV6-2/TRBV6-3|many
CASSPSGRNTGELFF
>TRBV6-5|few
CASNQGGGKETQYF
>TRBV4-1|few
CASSQGLTSGATDTQYF
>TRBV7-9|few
CASSFFLAGVGETQYF
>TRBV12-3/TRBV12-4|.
CASSTDRVTAYEQYF
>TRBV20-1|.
CSARATGGVYEQYF
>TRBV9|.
CASSVVAGTRSSYEQFF
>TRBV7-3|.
CASSPGDGGADTQYF
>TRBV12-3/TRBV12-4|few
CASSFRRYGYSDTF
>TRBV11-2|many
CASSPLLGNTGELFF
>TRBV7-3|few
CASSSGPTANNEQFF
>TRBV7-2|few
CASSSRQTSNQPQHF
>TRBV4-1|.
CASSQIRDRSTDTQYF
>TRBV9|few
CASSVGTGGEQYF
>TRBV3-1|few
CASSHGTRHYEQYF
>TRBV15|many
CATSIGRWANTGELFF
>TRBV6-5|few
CASSITGTVNTEAFF